These T cell receptor beta chains were read from a single sample in a study of long-term antiretroviral therapy in people with HIV. The protocol was immunoSEQ multiplex PCR, while the TCRdb copy is restricted to in-frame clones and leaves out a portion. The table lists 25,000 to 35,000 clones, 86% of them singletons. The source was unsorted PBMCs, collected 0.8 years after starting antiretroviral therapy. Receptors were obtained from a woman aged 25-40 years with HIV. Each CDR3 is given with its conserved first and last residue. A D gene is named only where the DNA matches it firmly. Only part of the rows carry a size: once, few, many, or a class if the clone is expanded.

cdr3_nt	cdr3_aa	d_call	v_call	j_call	clone_size
TGTGCCAGTAGTAAACAGGGATCGGACGAAAAACTGTTTTTT	CASSKQGSDEKLFF	.	TRBV19	TRBJ1-4	.
TGTGCCAGCAGTAAGACAGGGCTCCTGAACACTGAAGCTTTCTTT	CASSKTGLLNTEAFF	TRBD1	TRBV6-4	TRBJ1-1	few
TGTGCCAGCAGCTCGGGGACAGGCGGGAAACTGTTTTTT	CASSSGTGGKLFF	TRBD1	TRBV5-6	TRBJ1-4	.
TGTGCCAGCAGCCGCGAGGAGGTCACTTCCAATGAGCAGTTCTTC	CASSREEVTSNEQFF	.	TRBV6-5	TRBJ2-1	.
TGTGCCTGGGTTGGGACAGGGACCTCTGGAAACACCATATATTTT	CAWVGTGTSGNTIYF	TRBD1	TRBV30	TRBJ1-3	.
TGTGCCAGCTCAACAGGGACGGGAAACACCATATATTTT	CASSTGTGNTIYF	.	TRBV6-6	TRBJ1-3	.
TGCGCCAGCAGCTTTGGAGCGGGGGGGCCCGGCACAGATACGCAGTATTTT	CASSFGAGGPGTDTQYF	TRBD2	TRBV5-1	TRBJ2-3	.
TGTGCCAGCAGCGTCCGCGAGGGAAACTCCTACAATGAGCAGTTCTTC	CASSVREGNSYNEQFF	.	TRBV2	TRBJ2-1	.
TGTGCCAGCAGTTTACAGGGTACAGGATATGGCTACACCTTC	CASSLQGTGYGYTF	.	TRBV6-5	TRBJ1-2	few
TGTGCCTGGAGTCCGGGACGGGGCGAAAAACTGTTTTTT	CAWSPGRGEKLFF	.	TRBV30	TRBJ1-4	.
TGTGCCAGCAGTTACTCGCGGGGGTCCTATAATTCACCCCTCCACTTT	CASSYSRGSYNSPLHF	.	TRBV6-5	TRBJ1-6	once
TGTGCCAGCAGTTACCCCTCCGGGGGCCGGAATGAGCAGTTCTTC	CASSYPSGGRNEQFF	.	TRBV6-5	TRBJ2-1	.
TGCGCCAGCAGCTTGGCCGGGACTAGCGGGAAGACAGATACGCAGTATTTT	CASSLAGTSGKTDTQYF	TRBD2	TRBV5-1	TRBJ2-3	once
TGTGCCAGCGGGTTCCCGGGGAGACCCACAGATACGCAGTATTTT	CASGFPGRPTDTQYF	.	TRBV9	TRBJ2-3	.